The 27 T cell receptor beta chains below come from one sample, sequenced in a study of Graves' ophthalmopathy and Graves' hyperthyroidism. RNA transcripts were the template, and TCR beta CDR3 regions were amplified from them. RT-PCR was first run with HTBI primers, then multiplex PCR in a second round. TCRdb re-called the multiplex PCR reads through MiXCR, storing one row per CDR3 protein. The table lists hundreds of thousands of distinct CDR3 sequences, 20% to 25% of them singletons. The specimen sequenced was peripheral blood. All receptors derive from a woman aged 18-29 years with stable Graves' hyperthyroidism. Some clones in this sample may be carry-over from other donors' samples.

A remark on this clonotype: At one of its ends the junction is not consistent with the germline gene, which may arise from a read error. This chain uses TRBV6-5 with TRBJ1-1; D not certain. Germline values: CDR1 MNHEY, CDR2 SVGAGI. The CDR3 is 11 amino acids. CDR3 sequence (DNA): TGTGCCATCAGTTCATTCAATGAAGCTTTCTTT. It specifies CAISSFNEAFF.

V usage is TRBV6-1 and J usage is TRBJ2-1, with D possibly TRBD2 on 5 matching bases. CDR1 is MNHNS, CDR2 SASEGT, per germline. There are 12 residues in the CDR3. Trimming stripped 6 bases from V and 6 bases from J, with 9 bases between. The chain's CDR3 is CASRLVSNEQFF. The CDR3 coding sequence is TGTGCCAGCAGACTAGTTTCCAATGAGCAGTTCTTC.

Only a few counts were recorded for this clonotype. This chain uses TRBV10-3 with TRBJ1-1; no firm D call. The CDR3 runs to 17 residues. The V gene lost 3 bases and the J gene lost 0 bases, with 17 bases spanning the gap. Germline V gene data show CDR1 as ENHRY and CDR2 as SYGVKD. For the CDR3, the DNA is TGTGCCATCAGTGATAGGCAGATCGGGCGAATGAACACTGAAGCTTTCTTT. Protein: CAISDRQIGRMNTEAFF.

This clonotype showed up just a few times. The chain is built from TRBV28 and TRBJ2-7, with 8 bases that match TRBD2. Germline loops: CDR1 MDHEN, CDR2 SYDVKM. CDR3 length equals 15 residues. After removal of 5 bases from V and 3 bases from J, the junction contained 9 bases not matched to a gene. The CDR3 DNA follows: TGTGCCAGCAGTGGACCGGGACTAGGCCTCTACGAGCAGTACTTC. Its protein is CASSGPGLGLYEQYF.

This clonotype was seen at least ten times. V and J are TRBV28 and TRBJ1-2; 7 bases are a match to TRBD1. This CDR3 contains 16 residues. Germline CDR1 and CDR2: MDHEN and SYDVKM. Trimming took 6 bases from V and 6 from J; bases not matched to a gene: 16. CDR3 loop: CASSRVSAVQGNGYTF. DNA for the CDR3: TGTGCCAGCAGCCGGGTCTCCGCAGTACAGGGGAATGGCTACACCTTC.

This clonotype was counted a few times. This chain connects TRBV11-1 to TRBJ2-7; TRBD2 matches 8 bases. The CDR3 length is 14 residues. The V segment lost 6 bases and the J segment 1 base; nucleotides outside the gene matches: 5. Per germline, CDR1 SGHAT and CDR2 FQDESV (reference sequence). The CDR3 spells CASSFSGASYEQYF. The CDR3 DNA reads as TGTGCCAGCAGTTTTAGCGGGGCGTCCTACGAGCAGTACTTC.

J is TRBJ2-5 and V is TRBV5-4, with 8 bases identical to TRBD2. V shed 3 bases and J 5 bases; nucleotides not matched to a gene: 15. Germline CDR1 is SGHNT and CDR2 is YYREEE (reference sequence). The CDR3 covers 17 residues. The CDR3 nucleotides are TGTGCCAGCAGCTCCTTTTCCCGCGGGGGGTCCTTGGAGACCCAGTACTTC. Translation: CASSSFSRGGSLETQYF.

This clonotype was seen more than once but under ten times. V is TRBV14 and J is TRBJ2-7; 13 bases map to TRBD2. The CDR3 is made up of 19 amino acids. J gave up 3 bases and V 1 base, and 12 bases lay outside the gene matches. CDR1 and CDR2 (germline): SGHDN, FVKESK. DNA for the CDR3: TGTGCCAGCAGCCAAGCTCAATGGGGACTAGCGGGGAAATACTACGAGCAGTACTTC. This gives the protein CASSQAQWGLAGKYYEQYF. The full variable domain, with the rest looked up from reference TRBV14 and TRBJ2-7, is EAGVTQFPSHSVIEKGQTVTLRCDPISGHDNLYWYRRVMGKEIKFLLHFVKESKQDESGMPNNRFLAERTGGTYSTLKVQPAELEDSGVYFCASSQAQWGLAGKYYEQYFGPGTRLTVT.

Regarding this clonotype: A read error is possible here, since a much larger clone lies one base away. V and J are TRBV11-3 and TRBJ1-1; D unclear. The germline V gene has CDR1 SGHNT and CDR2 YENEEA. This CDR3 spans 13 amino acids. CDR3 bases: TGTGCCAGCAGCAATGGGGAGGGCCGTGAAGCTTGCTTT. Translating gives CASSNGEGREACF.

Regarding this clonotype: A much larger clone sits a single nucleotide away, making a read error possible. V usage is TRBV6-1 and J usage is TRBJ1-2; D possibly corresponds to TRBD1 (5 bases). This CDR3 has 13 amino acids. Germline V gives CDR1 MNHNS, CDR2 SASEGT. The chain's CDR3 is CASTPLGTYGYIF. As DNA, the CDR3 is TGTGCCAGTACGCCGCTCGGGACCTATGGCTACATCTTC.

V and J are TRBV11-3 and TRBJ2-7, with D perhaps matching TRBD1 or TRBD2 (5 bases each). CDR1 is SGHNT and CDR2 is YENEEA in the germline V gene. The ends were cut back, 4 bases at V and 2 bases at J, with 15 bases in the middle. CDR3 length equals 15 residues. The chain's CDR3 is CASSSGRGAPYEQYF. For the CDR3, the DNA is TGTGCCAGCAGCTCAGGGCGAGGGGCCCCCTACGAGCAGTACTTC. Full variable domain (remainder filled in from reference TRBV11-3 and TRBJ2-7): EAGVVQSPRYKIIEKKQPVAFWCNPISGHNTLYWYLQNLGQGPELLIRYENEEAVDDSQLPKDRFSAERLKGVDSTLKIQPAELGDSAVYLCASSSGRGAPYEQYFGPGTRLTVT.

There are many counts of this clonotype. The rearrangement uses TRBV10-3 and TRBJ1-2; no firm D call. Germline-derived CDR1 and CDR2 are ENHRY and SYGVKD. Trimming removed 7 bases from V and 4 bases from J, with 13 bases in between. CDR3 length: 13 amino acids. The CDR3, as DNA: TGTGCCATCAAGGGCGAGAACGGCTATGGCTACACCTTC. It encodes CAIKGENGYGYTF.

This clonotype appeared many times. The J gene is TRBJ1-1, the V gene TRBV18; D is undetermined. CDR1 and CDR2 (germline): KGHSH, LQKENI. V shed 1 base and J shed 3 bases, with 6 bases lying between them. CDR3 length equals 13 residues. CDR3 sequence: CASSPRTDTEAFF. The CDR3 coding sequence is TGTGCCAGCTCACCACGGACGGACACTGAAGCTTTCTTT.

On this clonotype itself: A junction end diverges from the germline sequence, so it may reflect a read error. The chain links TRBV6-1 to TRBJ1-1; D is possibly TRBD1 (5 bases). CDR3 size: 13 residues. Looked up from germline, CDR1 is MNHNS and CDR2 is SASEGT. The CDR3 DNA reads as TGTGCCAGCAGCTTCCAAGGGGAGACTGGAGCTTTCTTT. This sequence encodes CASSFQGETGAFF.

This clonotype appeared many times. V is TRBV11-2 and J is TRBJ1-5, with a weak D call TRBD1 (5 bases). CDR1 and CDR2 from the germline V gene are SGHAT and FQNNGV. Trimming took 2 bases from V and 2 from J, leaving 19 bases between them. The CDR3 is 18 amino acids. CDR3 amino acids: CASSLRAGQGGGNQPQHF. The DNA of the CDR3 is TGTGCCAGCAGCTTAAGGGCAGGGCAGGGTGGTGGCAATCAGCCCCAGCATTTT.

This clonotype was found many times. The V and J genes are TRBV12-3 or TRBV12-4 and TRBJ2-7; TRBD1 might be the D (6 bases). This CDR3 contains 14 residues. Trimming shortened V by 5 bases and J by 2 bases, and 13 bases separated the two germline ends. The CDR3 nucleotides are TGTGCCAGCAGTACTGACAGGATGACCTACGAGCAGTACTTC. This codes for CASSTDRMTYEQYF.

The sample holds a few counts of this clonotype. The chain couples TRBV2 to TRBJ1-2, with 8 bases aligning to TRBD1. CDR1 is SNHLY, CDR2 FYNNEI, per germline. V was pared by 4 bases and J by 8 bases, with 3 bases of the junction left unmatched. The CDR3 has 12 residues. The CDR3 loop reads CASSGTGRGYTF. CDR3 DNA: TGTGCCAGCAGTGGGACAGGGAGAGGCTACACCTTC.

This clonotype was seen ten or more times. This rearrangement joins TRBV5-1 to TRBJ1-5; no reliable D call. The CDR3 consists of 13 residues. Germline V lookup: CDR1 SGHRS, CDR2 YFSETQ. Between the trimmed V and J ends, which lost 0 bases and 6 bases, there was a span of 7 bases. This chain's CDR3 is CASSLEEGQPQHF. Here the CDR3 DNA reads TGCGCCAGCAGCTTGGAGGAGGGTCAGCCCCAGCATTTT.

This clonotype was counted many times. The V gene is TRBV12-5, the J gene TRBJ1-6; D uncertain. Per germline, CDR1 LGHNT and CDR2 FRNRAP. Trimming stripped 2 bases from V and 0 bases from J, with 5 bases between. The CDR3 consists of 15 residues. The CDR3 spells CASGLKSSYNSPLHF. The CDR3 region has the DNA TGTGCTAGTGGTTTGAAAAGCTCCTATAATTCACCCCTCCACTTT.

There are many counts of this clonotype. This sequence joins TRBV20-1 and TRBJ2-5, with 8 bases identical to TRBD1. This CDR3 spans 13 amino acids. V shed 6 bases, J shed 7 bases, and the junction held 10 bases outside the gene matches. CDR1 DFQATT and CDR2 SNEGSKA come from the germline V gene (reference sequence). CDR3 protein: CSAKTGVHVTQYF. In nucleotides, the CDR3 is TGCAGTGCAAAGACAGGGGTCCATGTGACCCAGTACTTC.

This clonotype was detected a few times. V gene TRBV28 combines with J gene TRBJ2-3; a possible D gene is TRBD1 (6 bases). The CDR3 has 16 amino acids. Germline values: CDR1 MDHEN, CDR2 SYDVKM. Trimming cost V 5 bases and J 7 bases, with 22 bases left between them. The CDR3: CASSPTGQKGTHTQYF. The CDR3 DNA is TGTGCCAGCAGTCCGACCGGACAGAAGGGGACCCATACGCAGTATTTT.

The chain is built from TRBV12-3 or TRBV12-4 and TRBJ1-3; D gene uncertain. V was cut by 2 bases and J by 0 bases, with 11 bases left in between. The CDR3 consists of 16 residues. CDR3 residues: CASSLFRPSSGNTIYF. In nucleotides, the CDR3 is TGTGCCAGCAGTTTATTCCGACCTAGCTCTGGAAACACCATATATTTT.

This clonotype has a count of ten or more. The junction differs from germline at one of its ends, possibly a read error. This chain joins TRBV6-1 and TRBJ1-1; the match to TRBD1 covers 9 bases. This CDR3 spans 11 amino acids. Germline V CDR1 and CDR2: MNHNS, SASEGT. CDR3 nucleotide sequence: TGTGCCAGCAGTGAAGGTCCGGGACAGGGATGG. The encoded protein is CASSEGPGQGW.

This clonotype was detected ten times or more. The rearrangement links TRBV5-1 to TRBJ2-7, with D maybe TRBD2 (6 bases). CDR1 and CDR2 (germline): SGHRS, YFSETQ. The CDR3 length is 16 residues. V lost 0 bases and J lost 0, with 13 bases in between. This CDR3 is CASSLGPGVSSYEQYF. CDR3 sequence (DNA): TGCGCCAGCAGCTTGGGCCCGGGGGTATCCTCCTACGAGCAGTACTTC.

There are many counts of this clonotype. V is TRBV6-2 or TRBV6-3 and J is TRBJ2-7; D is undetermined. Trimming removed 6 bases at V and 7 bases at J, with 10 bases between. This CDR3 region has 11 residues. CDR1 MNHEY and CDR2 SVGEGT come from the germline V gene. The CDR3 coding sequence is TGTGCCAGCAGCCCCTTGTGGGAGCAGTACTTC. It encodes CASSPLWEQYF.

In this sample, this clonotype turned up a few times. CDR3 sequence (DNA): TGTGCCAGCAGTTACTCGAATAGGGGAGCCGAGCAGTACTTC. This sequence encodes CASSYSNRGAEQYF. This chain connects TRBV6-5 to TRBJ2-7; D might be TRBD1 or TRBD2, each matching 5 bases. V was shortened by 0 bases and J by 6 bases, with 12 bases between the two germline ends. Looked up from germline, CDR1 is MNHEY and CDR2 is SVGAGI. The CDR3 is 14 residues long.

This clonotype was recorded many times. V usage is TRBV12-3 or TRBV12-4 and J usage is TRBJ1-1; D is ambiguous. V was clipped by 3 bases and J by 3 bases, with 11 bases between them. The CDR3 consists of 14 residues. This chain's CDR3 is CASSFGDRDTEAFF. As DNA, the CDR3 is TGTGCCAGCAGTTTCGGTGACCGAGACACTGAAGCTTTCTTT.